The present TCR beta chain was sequenced within a study of OX40 agonist ivuxolimab in advanced cancers. The overall study: Recorded diagnoses for dose-escalation patients were hepatocellular carcinoma, melanoma, renal cell or head and neck cancer. Subjects had a mean age of approximately 60 years, with a range of 23 to 79; less than 90% were male.

There are 15 residues in the CDR3. V shed 7 bases and J 1 base; nucleotides not matched to a gene: 10. Germline loops: CDR1 SNHLY, CDR2 FYNNEI. Findings and limits, study-wide: Relative to CD4+, CD8+ T cells held more expanded clones on average.

About this clone itself: The antigen is not known.

The data were produced by immunoSEQ multiplex PCR, yet TCRdb's version contains in-frame clones alone and is incomplete. Among 50,000 to 65,000 clones listed, roughly 77% were seen once. This chain links TRBV2 with TRBJ2-7; the match to TRBD1 covers 7 bases. This receptor was obtained from an adult with an advanced solid tumor such as melanoma, head and neck, liver or kidney cancer. The source material was CD4+ or CD8+ T cells sorted from blood, sampled in a trial of the OX40 agonist ivuxolimab. In nucleotides, the CDR3 is TGTGCCAGCAATCGGGACAGAAGAAAATCCTACGAGCAGTACTTC. Translated: CASNRDRRKSYEQYF. The entire variable domain, with the rest obtained from reference TRBV2 and TRBJ2-7, is as follows: EPEVTQTPSHQVTQMGQEVILRCVPISNHLYFYWYRQILGQKVEFLVSFYNNEISEKSEIFDDQFSVERPDGSNFTLKIRSTKLEDSAMYFCASNRDRRKSYEQYFGPGTRLTVT.